A single T cell receptor (beta chain) is shown here with its context. It has no known antigen specificity. Base qualities are not recorded, but no much larger clone differs from it by a single base. On an AutoMACS, CD4+ and CD8+ cells were isolated via positive magnetic bead selection, and their purity was verified by flow cytometry. Peripheral blood mononuclear cells were obtained using density gradient separation with Ficoll-Paque PLUS. Nucleospin Tissue or Tissue XS kits were used to extract DNA from CD4-enriched, CD8-enriched or PBMC samples, and a Qubit 2.0 fluorometer was used for quantification. The data stem from a study of somatic mutations in cytotoxic T cells in rheumatoid arthritis (TCRdb year 2017). Some background on the complete study: Peripheral blood (approximately 32 ml EDTA) was collected from patients immediately after diagnosis and before any treatment began. Some T-cell populations stained with V beta antibodies were sorted by flow on a FACSAria II or Sony SH800 to nearly 100% purity, with sorted V beta1+ cells additionally subjected to TCRB sequencing. To characterize clonality, the study used TCRB deep sequencing while asking whether somatic mutations are carried by expanded CD8+ T-cell clones in newly diagnosed, untreated rheumatoid arthritis. TCRB deep sequencing was performed for some 65 rheumatoid arthritis patients and about 20 healthy controls. The median ages of the patient and control groups were essentially identical.

V and J are trimmed by 6 bases and 3 bases, and the gene matches miss 22 bases of the junction. CDR1 and CDR2, looked up from the germline V gene, are SGHAT and FQNNGV. Including the terminal cysteine and phenylalanine, the CDR3 comprises 19 residues. Only the CDR3 region is kept as DNA, spanning 57 bases read in frame from base 1. Genomic DNA underwent TCRB CDR3 sequencing using the immunoSEQ assay. As for the original processing: Patient CD8+ clones larger than 1% were compared against published virus-specific TCRB sequences, and only a few matched. Nothing other than productive TCRB rearrangements was included in the analyses. Clonality was calculated as a Shannon entropy-based productive clonality index, and a clone was defined by a unique TCRB CDR3 sequence. Repertoire overlap for a pair of samples was computed from each clone's template counts relative to total templates per sample. Flow cytometry-measured V-gene usage correlated with V-gene usage from TCRB sequencing, with a Spearman r of approximately 0.6. The table comes from immuneACCESS by way of TCRdb, which keeps in-frame sequences with V and J called. Part of the clones is missing from these tables; in studies checked, under half for an unresolved V gene and the rest for unknown reasons. D and trimming were read from the DNA, whereas the V and J calls and clone size are those reported in that table. The sample table contains 15,000 or so clones; only one count was recorded for under 95% of them. The top ten clonotypes cover about a sixth of the sample.

Broader findings and caveats from the paper: The expanded CD8+ clones had unknown antigen targets, and not appearing in virus-specific databases did not rule out that they were virus-specific. No adjustment for multiple comparisons was made for the slight TRBV07 underrepresentation in patients. Rheumatoid arthritis patients and age-matched healthy controls did not significantly differ in CD8+ T-cell clonality. In patients, CD8+ clonality rose with age (Spearman r ~ 0.49), which was not the case in healthy controls. The largest CD8+ clone made up more than 20% of CD8+ cells in about an eighth of the roughly 60 patients, and blood and synovial fluid shared several identical CD8+ TCRB sequences.

This clonotype originated in a man aged 70-80 years with rheumatoid arthritis. The sequencing sample was made of CD4+ T cells sorted from blood. The rearrangement combines TRBV11-2 with TRBJ1-2, with 7 bases matching TRBD1. CDR3 reads: CASRSNRKKPGQSDYGYTF. Here is the DNA: TGTGCCAGCAGATCCAATCGAAAAAAACCGGGACAGTCGGACTATGGCTACACCTTC.